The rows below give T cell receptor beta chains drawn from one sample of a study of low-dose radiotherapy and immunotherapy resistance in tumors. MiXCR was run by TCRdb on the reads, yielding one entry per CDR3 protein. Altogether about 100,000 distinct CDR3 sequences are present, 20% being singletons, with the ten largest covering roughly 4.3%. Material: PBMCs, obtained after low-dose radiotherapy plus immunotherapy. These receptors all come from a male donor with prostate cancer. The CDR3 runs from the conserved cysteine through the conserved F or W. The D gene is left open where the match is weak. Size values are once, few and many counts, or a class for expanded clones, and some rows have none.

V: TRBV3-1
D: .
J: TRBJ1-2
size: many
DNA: TGTGCCAGCAGCCCCCGGACAGAAAACTATGGCTACACCTTC
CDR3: CASSPRTENYGYTF

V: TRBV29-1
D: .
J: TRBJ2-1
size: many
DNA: TGCAGCGTTGCGGATACGGGCAATGAGCAGTTCTTC
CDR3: CSVADTGNEQFF

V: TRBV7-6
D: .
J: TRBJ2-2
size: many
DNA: TGTGCCAGCAGCCCAGAGGTGCCGGGACACGTCACCGGGGAGCTGTTTTTT
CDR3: CASSPEVPGHVTGELFF

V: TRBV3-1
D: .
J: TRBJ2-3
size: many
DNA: TGTGCCAGCAGCCAATCCGGGACCTACACAGATACGCAGTATTTT
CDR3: CASSQSGTYTDTQYF

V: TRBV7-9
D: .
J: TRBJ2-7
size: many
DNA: TGTGCCAGCAGCTTAGAGACAGGCTACGAGCAGTACTTC
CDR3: CASSLETGYEQYF

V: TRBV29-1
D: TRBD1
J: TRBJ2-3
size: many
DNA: TGCAGCGGCGAGGGACAGGGCACAGATACGCAGTATTTT
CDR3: CSGEGQGTDTQYF

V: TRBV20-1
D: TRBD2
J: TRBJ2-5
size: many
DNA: TGCAGTGCGACCCCCGGGACTAGCGGGGGGGCCCAGTACTTC
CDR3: CSATPGTSGGAQYF

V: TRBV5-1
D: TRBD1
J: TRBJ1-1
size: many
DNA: TGCGCCAGCAGCTCAACCGGGACAGGGGGCTTGAACACTGAAGCTTTCTTT
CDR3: CASSSTGTGGLNTEAFF

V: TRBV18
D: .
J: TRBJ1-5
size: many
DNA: TGTGCCAGCTCACCAGTTCAGGAGGGGGGACAGCCCCAGCATTTT
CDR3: CASSPVQEGGQPQHF

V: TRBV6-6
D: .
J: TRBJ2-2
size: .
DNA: TGTGCCAGCGGGATCACCGGGGAGCTGTTTTTT
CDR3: CASGITGELFF

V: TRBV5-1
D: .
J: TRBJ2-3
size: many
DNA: TGCGCCAGCAGCCCCGGGGGAAGCACAGATACGCAGTATTTT
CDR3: CASSPGGSTDTQYF

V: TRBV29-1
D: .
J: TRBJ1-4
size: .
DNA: TGCAGCGTTGAAGCCTACCCCGGGACCGCTGACGAAAAACTGTTTTTT
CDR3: CSVEAYPGTADEKLFF

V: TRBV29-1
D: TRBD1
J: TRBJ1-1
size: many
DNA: TGCAGCGGGGGACAGGGAAGGAACACTGAAGCTTTCTTT
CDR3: CSGGQGRNTEAFF

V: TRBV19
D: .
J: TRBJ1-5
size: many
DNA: TGTGCCAGTAGTGTCGGCAATCAGCCCCAGCATTTT
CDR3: CASSVGNQPQHF

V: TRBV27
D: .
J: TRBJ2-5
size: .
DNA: TGTGCCAGCAAAAACGGATCCCCAGGAGAGACCCAGTACTTC
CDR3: CASKNGSPGETQYF

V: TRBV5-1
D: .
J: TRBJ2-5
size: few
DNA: TGCGCCAGCAGCTTAAACTTACAAGAGACCCAGTACTTC
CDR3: CASSLNLQETQYF

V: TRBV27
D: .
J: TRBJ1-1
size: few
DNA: TGTGCCAGCAGTTTTAAGGGAGGGGTGACTGAAGCTTTCTTT
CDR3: CASSFKGGVTEAFF

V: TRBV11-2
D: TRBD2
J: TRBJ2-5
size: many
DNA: TGTGCCAGCAGCCTGCGACTAGCGGGGGACCACGCTGGGACCCAGTACTTC
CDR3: CASSLRLAGDHAGTQYF

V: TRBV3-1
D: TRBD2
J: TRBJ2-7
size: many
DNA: TGTGCCAGCAGCCAAGCGGGGGGAATCTACGAGCAGTACTTC
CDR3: CASSQAGGIYEQYF

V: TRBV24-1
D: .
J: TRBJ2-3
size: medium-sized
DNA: TGTGCCACCAGTCAAGGGAACACAGATACGCAGTATTTT
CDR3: CATSQGNTDTQYF

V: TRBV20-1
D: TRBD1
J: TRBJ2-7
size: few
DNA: TGCAGTGCTCCGATCCCGGGACAGAGGAACGAGCAGTACTTC
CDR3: CSAPIPGQRNEQYF

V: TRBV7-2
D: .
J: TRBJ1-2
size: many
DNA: TGTGCCAGCAGCCCGACTGAGATTAACTATGGCTACACCTTC
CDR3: CASSPTEINYGYTF

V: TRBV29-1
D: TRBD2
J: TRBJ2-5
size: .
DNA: TGCAGCGCTTTACAAGGTGTTAGCGGGCTACAGTACTTC
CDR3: CSALQGVSGLQYF

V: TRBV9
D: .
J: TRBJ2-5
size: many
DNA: TGTGCCAGCAGCGCCGGAGGCGGATTCCAAGAGACCCAGTACTTC
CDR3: CASSAGGGFQETQYF

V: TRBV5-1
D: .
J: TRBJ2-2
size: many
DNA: TGCGCCAGCAGCTTGTATGGCGGGGCCACCGGGGAGCTGTTTTTT
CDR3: CASSLYGGATGELFF

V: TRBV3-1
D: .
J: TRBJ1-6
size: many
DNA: TGTGCCAGCACCGCTGATGGCTCGGTTAATTCACCCCTCCACTTT
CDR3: CASTADGSVNSPLHF

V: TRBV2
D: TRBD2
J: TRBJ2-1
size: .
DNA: TGTGCCAGCAGTGAAGAGTGGGGGGGGAGGCAGTTCTTC
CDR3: CASSEEWGGRQFF

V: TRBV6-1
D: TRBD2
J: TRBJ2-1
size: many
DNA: TGTGCCAGCAGTGACCCGGGACTAGACAATGAGCAGTTCTTC
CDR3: CASSDPGLDNEQFF

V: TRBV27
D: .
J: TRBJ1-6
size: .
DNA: TGTACCAGCAGCCCCGACGGTATCGTTTCACCCCTCCACTTT
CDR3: CTSSPDGIVSPLHF

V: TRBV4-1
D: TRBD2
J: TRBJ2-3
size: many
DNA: TGCGCCAGCAGCCAAGAGCGGGGGGATGGAGATACGCAGTATTTT
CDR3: CASSQERGDGDTQYF

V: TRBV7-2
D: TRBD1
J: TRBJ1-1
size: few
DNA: TGTGCCAGCAGCTGGGCACCGGGACAGATTGCCATGAACACTGAAGCTTTCTTT
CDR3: CASSWAPGQIAMNTEAFF

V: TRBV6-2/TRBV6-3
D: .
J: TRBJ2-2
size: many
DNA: TGTGCCAGCAGTGAGTTTCAGTTCACCGGGGAGCTGTTTTTT
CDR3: CASSEFQFTGELFF